Listed below are T cell receptor beta chains from one sample, sequenced in a study of blood T cell repertoires in COVID-19. This table comes from immunoSEQ multiplex PCR, and its TCRdb copy is limited to in-frame clones, with some not included. This sample has about 58,000 clones, with over 65% found just once. The sample was peripheral blood. The origin of the receptors is a man aged 35 to 55 with active COVID-19. The CDR3 runs from the conserved cysteine through the conserved F or W. A D gene is named only where the DNA matches it firmly. The size entry is marked missing in some rows and otherwise reads once, few, many or a size class.

len	v_gene	j_gene	abundance	d_gene	CDR3nt	CDR3aa
17	TRBV9	TRBJ2-2	NA	NA	TGTGCCAGCAGCGTATTCGGCGGTCCGGTTAATAGCGGGGAGCTGTTTTTT	CASSVFGGPVNSGELFF
11	TRBV6-5	TRBJ2-7	NA	NA	TGTGCCAGCAGTAACAGCCTAGAGCAGTACTTC	CASSNSLEQYF
15	TRBV19	TRBJ2-3	NA	TRBD2	TGTGCCAGTAGCCTGGCGGCGGGAGAACGTGATACGCAGTATTTT	CASSLAAGERDTQYF
13	TRBV30	TRBJ2-7	NA	NA	TGTGCCTGGAGGCGGGACTTCGCGGGAGAGCAGTACTTC	CAWRRDFAGEQYF
20	TRBV21-1	TRBJ1-5	NA	NA	TGTGCCAGCAGCAAATCCCCCTGGGGACATACTGGGGAGGGAAATCAGCCCCAGCATTTT	CASSKSPWGHTGEGNQPQHF
15	TRBV10-1	TRBJ2-3	many	TRBD2	TGCGCCAGCAGTGAGCTAGCGGGAGGCACAGATACGCAGTATTTT	CASSELAGGTDTQYF
17	TRBV5-1	TRBJ2-1	NA	NA	TGCGCCAGCAGCACATCCTCCGGGACATCAGGCTACAATGAGCAGTTCTTC	CASSTSSGTSGYNEQFF
16	TRBV10-2	TRBJ2-1	once	NA	TGCGCCAGCAGCGTCGGTAGGCTAGCTTGGTACAATGAGCAGTTCTTC	CASSVGRLAWYNEQFF
16	TRBV28	TRBJ1-5	NA	NA	TGTGCCAGCAGTTTCGATCGGGGGGCGCAGGGTCAGCCCCAGCATTTT	CASSFDRGAQGQPQHF
15	TRBV2	TRBJ2-2	NA	TRBD2	TGTGCCAGCAGAGCGGGACTAGCGGTCACCGGGGAGCTGTTTTTT	CASRAGLAVTGELFF
18	TRBV7-3	TRBJ2-1	NA	TRBD2	TGTGCCAGCAGTGACCTAGCGGGAGGGCAGGGGAACTACAATGAGCAGTTCTTC	CASSDLAGGQGNYNEQFF
16	TRBV28	TRBJ2-3	NA	NA	TGTGCCAGCAGTTTAACAGGCCTTGCCTTTTCGGATACGCAGTATTTT	CASSLTGLAFSDTQYF